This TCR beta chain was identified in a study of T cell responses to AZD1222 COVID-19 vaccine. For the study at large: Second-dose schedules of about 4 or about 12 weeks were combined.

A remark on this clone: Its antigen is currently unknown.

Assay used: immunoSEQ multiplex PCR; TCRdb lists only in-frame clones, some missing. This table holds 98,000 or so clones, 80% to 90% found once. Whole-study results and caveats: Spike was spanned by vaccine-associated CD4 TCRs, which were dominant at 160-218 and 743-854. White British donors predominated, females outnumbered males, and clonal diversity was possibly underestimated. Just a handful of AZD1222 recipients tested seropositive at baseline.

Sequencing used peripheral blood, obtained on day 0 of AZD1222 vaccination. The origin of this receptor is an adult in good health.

CDR3 in DNA: TGTGCCAGCAGTGCAGAGCAGGGGGTTTACAATGAGCAGTTCTTC. It translates to CASSAEQGVYNEQFF. The chain couples TRBV2 to TRBJ2-1, with 7 bases matching TRBD1. Looked up from germline, CDR1 is SNHLY and CDR2 is FYNNEI. The CDR3 sequence is 15 residues long. The J segment lost 4 bases and the V segment lost 4 bases, leaving 7 bases of the junction unmatched.